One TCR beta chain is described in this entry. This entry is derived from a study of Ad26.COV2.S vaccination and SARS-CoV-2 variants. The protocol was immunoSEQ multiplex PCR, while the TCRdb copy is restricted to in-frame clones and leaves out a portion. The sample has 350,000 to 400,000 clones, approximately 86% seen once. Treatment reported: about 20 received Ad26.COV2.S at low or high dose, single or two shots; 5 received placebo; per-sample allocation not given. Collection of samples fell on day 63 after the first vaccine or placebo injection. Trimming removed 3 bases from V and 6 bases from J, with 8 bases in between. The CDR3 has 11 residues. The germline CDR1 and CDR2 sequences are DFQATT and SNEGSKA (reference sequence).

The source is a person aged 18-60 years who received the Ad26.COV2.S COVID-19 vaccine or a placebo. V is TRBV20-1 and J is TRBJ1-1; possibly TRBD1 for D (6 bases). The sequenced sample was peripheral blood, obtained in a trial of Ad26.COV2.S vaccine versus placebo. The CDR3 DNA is TGCAGTGCTAGCTGGACAGCTGAAGCTTTCTTT. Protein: CSASWTAEAFF.